This TCR beta chain originates from a study of T cells in Graves' hyperthyroidism and ophthalmopathy. This clonotype was seen at least ten times. Germline V gene lookup returns CDR1 SGDLS and CDR2 YYNGEE. The V gene lost 0 bases and the J gene lost 1 base, with 5 bases spanning the gap. The CDR3 extends over 14 amino acids. The investigators amplified TCR beta CDR3 regions from RNA transcripts. HTBI primers were used for first-round RT-PCR of the TCR CDR3. TCRdb re-analysed the multiplex PCR reads in MiXCR, keeping a single row per CDR3 protein. The sample contains roughly 100,000 distinct CDR3 sequences, approximately 48% of which appear only once.

The sequencing input was blood. This TCR came from a middle-aged man with Graves' hyperthyroidism. This rearrangement joins TRBV9 to TRBJ1-5; D gene unclear. CDR3 nucleotides: TGTGCCAGCAGCGTAGACCCGAGCAATCAGCCCCAGCATTTT. Translation: CASSVDPSNQPQHF.